These 30 T cell receptor beta chains share one sample of origin, sequenced in a study of beta chain features in type 1 diabetes. Antigens of these TCRs are unknown. The study reverse transcribed the entire isolated RNA, so it sequenced expressed TCRB transcripts. Sequencing was performed with immunoSEQ multiplex PCR; in TCRdb, only in-frame clones are kept and a portion is missing. The sample has about 340,000 clones; about 13% are singletons. Study-wide points: All four CD4+ subsets from Type 1 diabetes patients carried moderately but significantly shorter TCRB CDR3s.

Sequencing was performed on naive CD4+ T cells from blood. These receptors came from a woman aged 18-29 years with type 1 diabetes.

This clone was observed once. The chain carries TRBV10-1 and TRBJ2-3; 8 nucleotides agree with TRBD2. The CDR3 covers 14 residues. Germline loops: CDR1 WNHNN, CDR2 SYGVQD (reference sequence). J was trimmed by 6 bases and V by 6 bases; bases with no gene match: 8. This chain's CDR3 is CASSQAGVTDTQYF. The CDR3 DNA is TGCGCCAGCAGCCAAGCGGGAGTTACGGATACGCAGTATTTT.

V and J are TRBV7-8 and TRBJ2-7; no clear D gene. The CDR3 loop spans 13 amino acids. From germline, CDR1 is SGHVS and CDR2 FQNEAQ. The V and J ends lost 2 bases and 2 bases respectively, with 7 bases between them. In nucleotides, the CDR3 is TGTGCCAGCAGCTTACACCAGGCCTACGAGCAGTACTTC. As protein: CASSLHQAYEQYF.

The chain has TRBV2 and TRBJ2-5; D possibly corresponds to TRBD2 (5 bases). The CDR3 covers 11 residues. The germline gives CDR1 SNHLY, CDR2 FYNNEI. V was shortened by 8 bases and J by 1 base, with 5 bases between the two germline ends. In DNA, the CDR3 is TGTGCCAGCGGACTCCAAGAGACCCAGTACTTC. Translated, it gives CASGLQETQYF.

This clone was recorded a few times. V usage is TRBV28 and J usage is TRBJ2-1; D is undetermined. This CDR3 contains 16 residues. Germline CDR1 reads MDHEN; CDR2 reads SYDVKM. V lost 6 bases to trimming and J lost 2 bases, with 17 bases between them. The CDR3: CASSPHARFPYNEQFF. The CDR3 DNA reads TGTGCCAGCAGCCCCCACGCTAGATTTCCCTACAATGAGCAGTTCTTC.

The table lists this clone with a few counts. The chain employs TRBV5-1 and TRBJ2-5, with D hard to call. The CDR3 spans 13 residues. Germline CDR1 SGHRS, CDR2 YFSETQ. Trimming pared 1 base from V and 5 bases from J, leaving 9 bases between. The DNA of the CDR3 is TGCGCCAGCAGCTTGTCAGGCTGGGAGACCCAGTACTTC. Protein: CASSLSGWETQYF.

In its sample, this clone was seen a few times. Additional DNA sequences in this sample encode the identical CDR3. The chain is built from TRBV15 and TRBJ2-5; no definite D call. The germline V and J ends were trimmed by 0 bases and 2 bases, with 4 bases remaining between them. CDR3 length: 13 amino acids. CDR1 is LNHNV and CDR2 is YYDKDF in the germline V gene (reference sequence). CDR3 coding DNA: TGTGCCACCAGCAGAGACAGACAAGAGACCCAGTACTTC. This encodes CATSRDRQETQYF. The complete variable domain, with remaining parts taken from reference TRBV15 and TRBJ2-5, reads DAMVIQNPRYQVTQFGKPVTLSCSQTLNHNVMYWYQQKSSQAPKLLFHYYDKDFNNEADTPDNFQSRRPNTSFCFLDIRSPGLGDTAMYLCATSRDRQETQYFGPGTRLLVL.

The rearrangement joins TRBV7-9 to TRBJ2-2; 7 bases map to TRBD1. Germline loops: CDR1 SEHNR, CDR2 FQNEAQ (reference sequence). CDR3 size: 14 residues. V shed 3 bases and J 4 bases; nucleotides not matched to a gene: 2. The CDR3 loop reads CASSLTGTTGELFF. In DNA, the CDR3 is TGTGCCAGCAGCTTGACAGGGACCACCGGGGAGCTGTTTTTT.

This sequence joins TRBV4-3 and TRBJ2-2, with 8 nucleotides matching TRBD2. CDR1 and CDR2 (germline): LGHNA, YSLEER. V trimming: 4 bases; J trimming: 5 bases; junction bases outside the gene matches: 12. The CDR3 totals 17 residues. The CDR3: CASSPNAAGENTGELFF. The CDR3, as DNA: TGCGCCAGCAGCCCAAATGCAGCGGGAGAGAATACCGGGGAGCTGTTTTTT.

The V call is TRBV6-6, the J call TRBJ2-2; TRBD1 might be the D (6 bases). The CDR3 is made up of 15 amino acids. CDR1 and CDR2 from the germline V gene are MNHNY and SVGAGI (reference sequence). Trimming left V 2 bases short and J 6 bases short, with 13 bases between. The CDR3 region is CASSYDTGTSGELFF. CDR3 coding DNA: TGTGCCAGCAGTTACGATACAGGGACATCCGGGGAGCTGTTTTTT.

J is TRBJ2-3 and V is TRBV14; TRBD2 aligns across 9 bases. Germline lookup yields CDR1 SGHDN and CDR2 FVKESK. The CDR3 is made up of 16 amino acids. Germline trimming cut 2 bases from V and 5 bases from J; bases unmatched to any gene: 8. The CDR3 region is CASSQLLSGRGDTQYF. The CDR3 DNA sequence: TGTGCCAGCAGCCAACTACTTAGCGGGAGAGGAGATACGCAGTATTTT. Looking up the rest from reference TRBV14 and TRBJ2-3 gives the full variable domain: EAGVTQFPSHSVIEKGQTVTLRCDPISGHDNLYWYRRVMGKEIKFLLHFVKESKQDESGMPNNRFLAERTGGTYSTLKVQPAELEDSGVYFCASSQLLSGRGDTQYFGPGTRLTVL.

This clone has a handful of counts. The V gene is TRBV4-3, the J gene TRBJ1-4, with a weak D call TRBD1 (6 bases). In germline, CDR1 is LGHNA, CDR2 YSLEER. V lost 0 bases and J lost 5, with 13 bases in between. The CDR3 runs to 16 residues. The CDR3 DNA sequence: TGCGCCAGCAGCCAAGAGTCAGGGGATAGGAATGAAAAACTGTTTTTT. It encodes CASSQESGDRNEKLFF.

A few counts support this clone. This sequence joins TRBV2 and TRBJ2-7, with a tentative D call TRBD1 (5 bases). The ends were cut back, 8 bases at V and 1 base at J, with 12 bases in the middle. The germline CDR1 and CDR2 sequences are SNHLY and FYNNEI. The CDR3 is made up of 13 amino acids. This chain's CDR3 is CASRQTLSYEQYF. The CDR3 DNA sequence: TGTGCCAGCCGACAGACTCTTTCCTACGAGCAGTACTTC.

The V gene is TRBV18, the J gene TRBJ1-2, with 7 nucleotides matching TRBD1. The germline V gene encodes CDR1 KGHSH and CDR2 LQKENI. The length of the CDR3 is 14 residues. The ends lost 3 bases at V and 7 bases at J; junction bases unmatched: 8. The CDR3 DNA follows: TGTGCCAGCTCACCGGGAAGGGGGCTGGCTGGCTACACCTTC. This translates into CASSPGRGLAGYTF.

This clone has a handful of counts. The chain links TRBV7-9 to TRBJ2-2, with 7 bases that match TRBD2. Germline trimming cut 4 bases from V and 4 bases from J; bases unmatched to any gene: 3. CDR1 and CDR2 (germline): SEHNR, FQNEAQ (reference sequence). This CDR3 contains 14 residues. In DNA, the CDR3 is TGTGCCAGCAGCTACCTAGCGGCCACCGGGGAGCTGTTTTTT. It specifies CASSYLAATGELFF. The whole variable domain, remainder taken from reference TRBV7-9 and TRBJ2-2, is DTGVSQNPRHKITKRGQNVTFRCDPISEHNRLYWYRQTLGQGPEFLTYFQNEAQLEKSRLLSDRFSAERPKGSFSTLEIQRTEQGDSAMYLCASSYLAATGELFFGEGSRLTVL.

This clone was observed a few times. The CDR3 DNA reads TGCGCCAGCAGCTTGGAACAGGGGGCGAACATTCAGTACTTC. Translating gives CASSLEQGANIQYF. The V and J genes are TRBV5-1 and TRBJ2-4; TRBD1 matches 9 bases. V gave up 0 bases and J gave up 7 bases; unmatched junction bases: 2. Looked up from germline, CDR1 is SGHRS and CDR2 is YFSETQ. This CDR3 spans 14 amino acids.

The rearrangement joins TRBV5-1 to TRBJ1-1; tentatively, D is TRBD1 (6 bases). Germline lookup yields CDR1 SGHRS and CDR2 YFSETQ. V lost 3 bases, J lost 1 base, and 7 bases lay in between. This CDR3 region has 13 residues. DNA of the CDR3: TGCGCCAGCAGCTCCAGGGGGAACACTGAAGCTTTCTTT. Amino acids: CASSSRGNTEAFF.

The table lists this clone with a few counts. V is TRBV9 and J is TRBJ1-1, with a weak D call TRBD1 (5 bases). V was pared by 2 bases and J by 6 bases, with 11 bases between. The CDR3 has 13 amino acids. The germline CDR1 and CDR2 sequences are SGDLS and YYNGEE. The CDR3 DNA follows: TGTGCCAGCAGCGTCGGGGGTGGGGCTGAAGCTTTCTTT. Translated, it gives CASSVGGGAEAFF. Full variable domain (outside the CDR3, taken from reference TRBV9 and TRBJ1-1): DSGVTQTPKHLITATGQRVTLRCSPRSGDLSVYWYQQSLDQGLQFLIQYYNGEERAKGNILERFSAQQFPDLHSELNLSSLELGDSALYFCASSVGGGAEAFFGQGTRLTVV.

The V call is TRBV28, the J call TRBJ2-7; possibly TRBD2 for D (6 bases). This CDR3 region has 14 residues. The V gene lost 6 bases and the J gene lost 2 bases, with 14 bases spanning the gap. CDR1 is MDHEN, CDR2 SYDVKM, per germline. The CDR3 coding sequence is TGTGCCAGCAGATCCGGGACTCTCACCTACGAGCAGTACTTC. Residues: CASRSGTLTYEQYF.

This clone was counted between two and nine times. The chain combines TRBV30 with TRBJ1-1; D gene uncertain. Between the trimmed V and J ends, which lost 2 bases and 4 bases, there was a span of 5 bases. The CDR3 totals 11 residues. The germline V gene has CDR1 GTSNPN and CDR2 SVGIG (reference sequence). As DNA, the CDR3 is TGTGCCTGGAGTCTCGGCACTGAAGCTTTCTTT. Translating it yields CAWSLGTEAFF.

In the case of this clone: Other DNA sequences in this specimen translate into the identical CDR3. The chain is built from TRBV18 and TRBJ2-2, with D unresolved. This CDR3 contains 14 residues. CDR1 is KGHSH, CDR2 LQKENI, per germline. Trimming left V 0 bases short and J 4 bases short, with 6 bases between. CDR3 sequence (DNA): TGTGCCAGCTCACCACCGTCAGTCACCGGGGAGCTGTTTTTT. It is translated as CASSPPSVTGELFF.

This clone was counted a few times. V gene TRBV18 combines with J gene TRBJ2-7; tentatively, D is TRBD1 (6 bases). Germline assignment: CDR1 KGHSH and CDR2 LQKENI. The CDR3 has 15 amino acids. V dropped 3 bases and J dropped 0 bases, with 12 bases sitting between them. The CDR3 sequence: CASSPRQEASYEQYF. The DNA for the CDR3 is TGTGCCAGCTCACCTCGACAGGAGGCCTCCTACGAGCAGTACTTC. The complete variable domain, with remaining parts taken from reference TRBV18 and TRBJ2-7, reads NAGVMQNPRHLVRRRGQEARLRCSPMKGHSHVYWYRQLPEEGLKFMVYLQKENIIDESGMPKERFSAEFPKEGPSILRIQQVVRGDSAAYFCASSPRQEASYEQYFGPGTRLTVT.

The table lists this clone with a few counts. The chain joins TRBV6-8 to TRBJ2-7; tentatively, D is TRBD1 (6 bases). The CDR3 covers 15 residues. V was pared by 5 bases and J by 0 bases, with 14 bases between. The V gene's germline CDR1 is MNHGY and CDR2 SAAAGT. The CDR3 reads CASSPQGPSSYEQYV. Here the CDR3 DNA reads TGTGCCAGCAGTCCACAGGGACCGAGCTCCTACGAGCAGTACGTC.

The rearrangement links TRBV11-2 to TRBJ2-7, with 10 bases matching TRBD1. V was clipped by 6 bases and J by 5 bases; unmatched bases: 4. Germline V gene lookup returns CDR1 SGHAT and CDR2 FQNNGV. This CDR3 region has 13 residues. For the CDR3, the DNA is TGTGCCAGCAGGAGACAGGGGGCACACGAGCAGTACGTC. Encoded protein: CASRRQGAHEQYV.

The rearrangement joins TRBV2 to TRBJ1-2; D gene unclear. The CDR3 is made up of 10 amino acids. The germline V and J ends were trimmed by 7 bases and 8 bases, with 8 bases remaining between them. Germline CDR1 SNHLY, CDR2 FYNNEI. The CDR3 DNA follows: TGTGCCAGCACAGCCGGGGGCTACACCTTC. It is translated as CASTAGGYTF.

J is TRBJ2-2 and V is TRBV7-2; 9 bases map to TRBD2. Germline V CDR1 and CDR2: SGHTA, FQGNSA. CDR3 length equals 16 residues. Trimming took 4 bases from V and 7 from J; bases not matched to a gene: 10. The CDR3 reads CASSSRREGLGGELFF. For the CDR3, the DNA is TGTGCCAGCAGCTCCCGGCGGGAGGGCCTTGGCGGGGAGCTGTTTTTT.

The chain links TRBV2 to TRBJ2-2, with 8 bases fitting TRBD1. V lost 2 bases and J lost 4; bases outside the gene matches: 6. The CDR3 loop spans 16 amino acids. Looked up from germline, CDR1 is SNHLY and CDR2 is FYNNEI. CDR3 bases: TGTGCCAGCAGTGAACAAAGGACAGGGCGCACCGGGGAGCTGTTTTTT. Its translation: CASSEQRTGRTGELFF.

The chain combines TRBV7-2 with TRBJ2-1; TRBD2 aligns across 8 bases. The germline gives CDR1 SGHTA, CDR2 FQGNSA. The J segment lost 8 bases and the V segment lost 6 bases, leaving 15 bases of the junction unmatched. The CDR3 sequence is 16 residues long. The CDR3 loop is CASRRGSGIIGDEQFF. CDR3 nucleotide sequence: TGTGCCAGCAGACGAGGTAGCGGGATAATTGGAGATGAGCAGTTCTTC.

This chain uses TRBV7-2 with TRBJ2-5; perhaps TRBD2 as D (6 bases). The CDR3 loop spans 10 amino acids. The ends were cut back, 8 bases at V and 5 bases at J, with 6 bases in the middle. In germline, CDR1 is SGHTA, CDR2 FQGNSA. The CDR3 DNA is TGTGCCAGCCGGGGGGAGACCCAGTACTTC. It is translated as CASRGETQYF.

This clone was counted between two and nine times. The chain uses TRBV18 and TRBJ2-7; tentatively, D is TRBD1 (5 bases). Per the germline V gene, CDR1 is KGHSH and CDR2 is LQKENI. V lost 3 bases, J lost 3 bases, and 9 bases lay in between. The CDR3 is made up of 13 amino acids. CDR3 protein: CASSPGHFYEQYV. The DNA of the CDR3 is TGTGCCAGCTCACCCGGACACTTCTACGAGCAGTACGTC.

This clone has only a few counts. The J gene is TRBJ2-7, the V gene TRBV30, with TRBD2 identical over 7 bases. The CDR3 sequence is 14 residues long. V lost 3 bases, J lost 2 bases, and 7 bases stayed unmatched. The germline gives CDR1 GTSNPN, CDR2 SVGIG (reference sequence). CDR3 sequence: CAWRTRDYAYEQYF. In DNA form, the CDR3 reads TGTGCCTGGAGGACCCGGGACTATGCCTACGAGCAGTACTTC.